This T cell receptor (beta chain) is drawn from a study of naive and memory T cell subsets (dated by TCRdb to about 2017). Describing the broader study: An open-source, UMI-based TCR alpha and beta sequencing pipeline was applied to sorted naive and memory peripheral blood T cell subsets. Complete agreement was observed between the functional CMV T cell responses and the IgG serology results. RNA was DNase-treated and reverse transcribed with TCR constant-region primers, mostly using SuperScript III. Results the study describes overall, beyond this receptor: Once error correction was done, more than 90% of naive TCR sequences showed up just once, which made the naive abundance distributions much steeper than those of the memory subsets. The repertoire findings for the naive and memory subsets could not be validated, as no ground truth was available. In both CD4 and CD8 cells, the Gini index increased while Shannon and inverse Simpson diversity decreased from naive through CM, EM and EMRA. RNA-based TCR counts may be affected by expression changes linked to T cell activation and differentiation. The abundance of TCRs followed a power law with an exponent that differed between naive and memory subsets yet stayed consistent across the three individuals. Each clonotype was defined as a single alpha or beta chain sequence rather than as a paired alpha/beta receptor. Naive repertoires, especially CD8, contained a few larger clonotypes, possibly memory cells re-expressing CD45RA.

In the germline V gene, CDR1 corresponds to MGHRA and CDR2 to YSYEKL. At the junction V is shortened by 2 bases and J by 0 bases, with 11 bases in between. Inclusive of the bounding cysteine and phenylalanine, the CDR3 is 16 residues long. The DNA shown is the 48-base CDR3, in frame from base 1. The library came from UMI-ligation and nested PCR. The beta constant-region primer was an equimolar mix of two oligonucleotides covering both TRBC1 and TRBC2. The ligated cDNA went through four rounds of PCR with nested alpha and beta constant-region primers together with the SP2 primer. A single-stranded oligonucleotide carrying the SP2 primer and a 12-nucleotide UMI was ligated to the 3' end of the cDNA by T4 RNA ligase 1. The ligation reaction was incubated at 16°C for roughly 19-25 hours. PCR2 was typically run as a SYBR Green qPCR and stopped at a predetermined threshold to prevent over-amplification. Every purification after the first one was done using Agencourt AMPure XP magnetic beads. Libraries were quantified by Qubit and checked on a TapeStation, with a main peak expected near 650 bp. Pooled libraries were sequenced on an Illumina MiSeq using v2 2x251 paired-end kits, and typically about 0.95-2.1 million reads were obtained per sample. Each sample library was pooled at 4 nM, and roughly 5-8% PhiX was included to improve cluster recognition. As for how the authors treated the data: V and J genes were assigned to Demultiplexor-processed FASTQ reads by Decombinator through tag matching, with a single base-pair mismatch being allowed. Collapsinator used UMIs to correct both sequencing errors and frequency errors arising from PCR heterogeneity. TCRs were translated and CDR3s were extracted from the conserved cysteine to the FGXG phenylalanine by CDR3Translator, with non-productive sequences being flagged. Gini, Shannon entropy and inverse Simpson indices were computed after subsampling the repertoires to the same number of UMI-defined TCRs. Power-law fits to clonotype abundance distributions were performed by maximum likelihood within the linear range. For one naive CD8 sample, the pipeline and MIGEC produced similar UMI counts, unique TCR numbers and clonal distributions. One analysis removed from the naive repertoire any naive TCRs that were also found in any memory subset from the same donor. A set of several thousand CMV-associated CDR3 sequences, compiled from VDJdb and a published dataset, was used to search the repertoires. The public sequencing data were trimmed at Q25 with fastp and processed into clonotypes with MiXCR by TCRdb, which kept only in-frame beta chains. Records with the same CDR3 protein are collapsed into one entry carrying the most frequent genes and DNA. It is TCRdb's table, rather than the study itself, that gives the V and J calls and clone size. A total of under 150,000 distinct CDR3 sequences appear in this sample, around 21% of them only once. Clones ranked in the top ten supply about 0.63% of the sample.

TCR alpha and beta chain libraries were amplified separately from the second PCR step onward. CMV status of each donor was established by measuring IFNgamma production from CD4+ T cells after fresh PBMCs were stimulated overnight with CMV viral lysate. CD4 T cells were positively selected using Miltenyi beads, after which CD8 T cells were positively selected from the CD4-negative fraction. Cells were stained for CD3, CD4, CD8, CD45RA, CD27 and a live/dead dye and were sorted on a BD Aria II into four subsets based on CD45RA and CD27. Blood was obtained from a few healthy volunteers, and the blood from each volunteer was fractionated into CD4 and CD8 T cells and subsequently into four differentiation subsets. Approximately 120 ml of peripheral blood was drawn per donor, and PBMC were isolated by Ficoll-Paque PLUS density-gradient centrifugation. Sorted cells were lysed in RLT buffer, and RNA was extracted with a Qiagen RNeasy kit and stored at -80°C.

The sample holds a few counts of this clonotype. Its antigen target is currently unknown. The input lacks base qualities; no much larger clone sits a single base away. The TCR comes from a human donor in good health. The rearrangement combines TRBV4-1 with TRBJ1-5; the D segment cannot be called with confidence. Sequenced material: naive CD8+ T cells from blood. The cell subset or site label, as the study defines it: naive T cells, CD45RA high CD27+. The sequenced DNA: TGCGCCAGCAGCCAAAAGCCCGGGAGTAGCAATCAGCCCCAGCATTTT. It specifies CASSQKPGSSNQPQHF.